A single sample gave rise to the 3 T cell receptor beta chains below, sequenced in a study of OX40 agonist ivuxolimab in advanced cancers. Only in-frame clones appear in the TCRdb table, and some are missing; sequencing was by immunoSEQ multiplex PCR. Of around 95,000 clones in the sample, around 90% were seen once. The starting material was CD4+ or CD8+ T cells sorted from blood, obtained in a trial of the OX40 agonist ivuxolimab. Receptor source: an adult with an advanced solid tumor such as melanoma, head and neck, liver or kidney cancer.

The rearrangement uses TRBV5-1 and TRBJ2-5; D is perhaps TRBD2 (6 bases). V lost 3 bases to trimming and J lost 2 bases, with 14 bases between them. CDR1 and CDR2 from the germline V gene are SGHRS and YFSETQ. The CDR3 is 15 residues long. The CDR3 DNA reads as TGCGCCAGCAGCTCCGGGGTAGCGGAGCAAGAGACCCAGTACTTC. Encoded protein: CASSSGVAEQETQYF.

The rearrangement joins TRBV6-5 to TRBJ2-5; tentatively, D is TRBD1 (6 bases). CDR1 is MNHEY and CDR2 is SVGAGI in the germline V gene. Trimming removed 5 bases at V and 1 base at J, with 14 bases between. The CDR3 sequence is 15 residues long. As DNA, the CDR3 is TGTGCCAGCAGTCAACCAGGGGTCCCCCAAGAGACCCAGTACTTC. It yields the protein CASSQPGVPQETQYF.

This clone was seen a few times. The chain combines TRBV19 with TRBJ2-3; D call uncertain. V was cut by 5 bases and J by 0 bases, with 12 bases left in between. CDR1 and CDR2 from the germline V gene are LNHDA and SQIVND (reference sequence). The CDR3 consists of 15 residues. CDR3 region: CASSVYGSSTDTQYF. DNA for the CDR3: TGTGCCAGTAGTGTATATGGCTCTAGCACAGATACGCAGTATTTT.